The 17 T cell receptor beta chains below were found in one sample sequenced in a study of blood T cell repertoires in COVID-19. Generated by immunoSEQ multiplex PCR, the TCRdb table keeps only in-frame clones and is missing some. The table shows about 50,000 clones, with 85% to 95% occurring only once. The sequenced sample consisted of peripheral blood. The receptors shown here come from a woman of 80 years or more with acute or convalescent COVID-19.

The chain has TRBV7-2 and TRBJ1-3; 7 bases align to TRBD1. The CDR3 extends over 16 amino acids. The V gene's germline CDR1 is SGHTA and CDR2 FQGNSA. After removal of 5 bases from V and 4 bases from J, the junction contained 11 bases not matched to a gene. In DNA form, the CDR3 reads TGTGCCAGCAGCCCCACAGGGGTGAGACGCGGAAACACCATATATTTT. It yields the protein CASSPTGVRRGNTIYF.

The chain employs TRBV24-1 and TRBJ1-1, with D perhaps matching TRBD1 (6 bases). Trimming cost V 5 bases and J 6 bases, with 12 bases left between them. The CDR3 covers 13 residues. Germline CDR1 reads KGHDR; CDR2 reads SFDVKD. The CDR3 loop is CATSGPGAPEAFF. The CDR3 DNA is TGTGCCACCAGTGGTCCAGGGGCCCCTGAAGCTTTCTTT.

The chain uses TRBV7-2 and TRBJ2-5; D not resolved. Germline CDR1 is SGHTA and CDR2 is FQGNSA. The CDR3 has 17 amino acids. Trimming removed 2 bases at V and 1 base at J, with 17 bases between. CDR3 amino acids: CASSLIGTLGPQETQYF. CDR3 in DNA: TGTGCCAGCAGCTTAATCGGCACGCTGGGCCCCCAAGAGACCCAGTACTTC.

V gene TRBV3-1 (or the pseudogene TRBV3-2) combines with J gene TRBJ1-4; D gene uncertain. V lost 4 bases, J lost 7 bases, and 10 bases lay in between. Germline V gene lookup returns CDR1 LGHDT and CDR2 YNNKEL (reference sequence). This CDR3 spans 13 amino acids. Written as DNA, the CDR3 is TGTGCCAGCAGCCGAGGAGGACTTGAAAAACTGTTTTTT. Its protein product is CASSRGGLEKLFF.

This chain uses TRBV30 with TRBJ1-5; 8 nucleotides align to TRBD1. The CDR3 contains 13 residues. The germline V gene encodes CDR1 GTSNPN and CDR2 SVGIG (reference sequence). With V trimmed by 4 bases and J by 9 bases, 8 bases remained unmatched. For the CDR3, the DNA is TGTGCCTGGAAGGGACAGGCGCCTGGGCCCCAGCATTTT. It translates to CAWKGQAPGPQHF.

This clone was seen a handful of times. V gene TRBV6-5 combines with J gene TRBJ1-1; 9 bases line up with TRBD1. The germline CDR1 and CDR2 sequences are MNHEY and SVGAGI. V gave up 8 bases and J gave up 5 bases; unmatched junction bases: 3. This CDR3 is built from 12 residues. The CDR3 region is CASRDRATEAFF. The CDR3 DNA follows: TGTGCCAGCCGGGACAGGGCGACTGAAGCTTTCTTT.

The table lists this clone with a count of one. The J gene is TRBJ1-1, the V gene TRBV10-3; D ambiguous. The CDR3 length is 14 residues. Between the trimmed V and J ends, which lost 0 bases and 1 base, there was a span of 6 bases. The germline V gene has CDR1 ENHRY and CDR2 SYGVKD. CDR3 DNA sequence: TGTGCCATCAGTGAGTCGCGGGGGAACACTGAAGCTTTCTTT. Protein sequence: CAISESRGNTEAFF.

The chain employs TRBV4-1 and TRBJ1-5, with a weak D call TRBD1 (6 bases). CDR1 MGHRA and CDR2 YSYEKL come from the germline V gene. V lost 0 bases, J lost 2 bases, and 20 bases lay in between. The CDR3 runs 19 residues. DNA for the CDR3: TGCGCCAGCAGCCAAGAGGCAGGGTTGGGGGCGGTTGGCAATCAGCCCCAGCATTTT. Residues: CASSQEAGLGAVGNQPQHF.

The V and J genes are TRBV18 and TRBJ2-1, with D maybe TRBD2 (5 bases). This CDR3 is built from 17 residues. V dropped 0 bases and J dropped 2 bases, with 14 bases sitting between them. CDR1 is KGHSH and CDR2 is LQKENI in the germline V gene. CDR3 nucleotide sequence: TGTGCCAGCTCACCACCGGCCACTAGTTACGCCTACAATGAGCAGTTCTTC. It codes for CASSPPATSYAYNEQFF.

This rearrangement joins TRBV19 to TRBJ2-7; D is undetermined. Germline loops: CDR1 LNHDA, CDR2 SQIVND (reference sequence). This CDR3 has 13 residues. The V end was cut by 7 bases, the J end by 4 bases, with 14 bases between. The CDR3 here is CASKDSRLYEQYF. CDR3 sequence (DNA): TGTGCCAGTAAAGACTCTCGGCTTTACGAGCAGTACTTC.

The rearrangement joins TRBV6-2 or TRBV6-3 to TRBJ1-1; 7 bases match TRBD1. The CDR3 totals 13 residues. V lost 5 bases, J lost 5 bases, and 5 bases stayed unmatched. Germline V CDR1 and CDR2: MNHEY, SVGEGT. CDR3 amino acids: CASSLKTGTEAFF. The CDR3 DNA reads TGTGCCAGCAGTCTTAAGACAGGGACTGAAGCTTTCTTT.

The V gene is TRBV7-2, the J gene TRBJ2-2, with TRBD2 identical over 8 bases. Germline-derived CDR1 and CDR2 are SGHTA and FQGNSA. CDR3 length: 15 amino acids. V dropped 1 base and J dropped 6; count of bases not matched to a gene: 4. The CDR3 region is CASSLDGTRAGELFF. The CDR3 coding sequence is TGTGCCAGCAGCTTAGACGGGACTAGGGCCGGGGAGCTGTTTTTT.

The V gene is TRBV30, the J gene TRBJ2-7; 15 nucleotides line up with TRBD2. With 2 bases clipped from V and 1 base from J, the junction kept 6 bases outside the gene matches. Per germline, CDR1 GTSNPN and CDR2 SVGIG (reference sequence). This CDR3 comprises 17 residues. CDR3 nucleotide sequence: TGTGCCTGGAGTCCCATAGGGACTAGCGGGAGGTCCTACGAGCAGTACTTC. This sequence encodes CAWSPIGTSGRSYEQYF. The full variable domain, its missing parts supplied by reference TRBV30 and TRBJ2-7, is SQTIHQWPATLVQPVGSPLSLECTVEGTSNPNLYWYRQAAGRGLQLLFYSVGIGQISSEVPQNLSASRPQDRQFILSSKKLLLSDSGFYLCAWSPIGTSGRSYEQYFGPGTRLTVT.

This chain uses TRBV4-2 with TRBJ2-3, with 10 bases matching TRBD2. The germline V gene encodes CDR1 LGHNA and CDR2 YNFKEQ. Trimming cost V 1 base and J 0 bases; bases outside gene matches: 7. This CDR3 contains 18 residues. DNA of the CDR3: TGTGCCAGCAGCCAAGGTATTAGCGGGAGGAGGAGCACAGATACGCAGTATTTT. Encoded protein: CASSQGISGRRSTDTQYF.

The chain joins TRBV19 to TRBJ1-4, with 9 bases identical to TRBD1. Germline assignment: CDR1 LNHDA and CDR2 SQIVND (reference sequence). V dropped 4 bases and J dropped 4; count of bases not matched to a gene: 4. The CDR3 totals 15 residues. The chain's CDR3 is CASSNLGQGNEKLFF. DNA of the CDR3: TGTGCCAGTAGTAACTTGGGACAGGGTAATGAAAAACTGTTTTTT. Drawing the rest from reference TRBV19 and TRBJ1-4, the complete variable domain is DGGITQSPKYLFRKEGQNVTLSCEQNLNHDAMYWYRQDPGQGLRLIYYSQIVNDFQKGDIAEGYSVSREKKESFPLTVTSAQKNPTAFYLCASSNLGQGNEKLFFGSGTQLSVL.

The chain links TRBV18 to TRBJ2-1; tentative D call: TRBD2 (6 bases). The V end lost 1 base, the J end lost 2 bases, and 9 bases lay between the germline ends. The CDR3 has 15 residues. CDR1 and CDR2 from the germline V gene are KGHSH and LQKENI. The CDR3: CASSPLRGTYNEQFF. The CDR3 coding sequence is TGTGCCAGCTCACCACTACGCGGGACCTACAATGAGCAGTTCTTC. Looking up the rest from reference TRBV18 and TRBJ2-1 gives the full variable domain: NAGVMQNPRHLVRRRGQEARLRCSPMKGHSHVYWYRQLPEEGLKFMVYLQKENIIDESGMPKERFSAEFPKEGPSILRIQQVVRGDSAAYFCASSPLRGTYNEQFFGPGTRLTVL.

The J gene is TRBJ1-1, the V gene TRBV12-3 or TRBV12-4; D unclear. V was clipped by 3 bases and J by 6 bases, with 8 bases between them. This CDR3 spans 12 amino acids. CDR3 sequence reads: CASSFGPSEAFF. The CDR3 DNA reads TGTGCCAGCAGTTTCGGTCCTTCTGAAGCTTTCTTT.